The 26 T cell receptor beta chains below come from one sample, sequenced in a study of T-cell memory formation after mild COVID-19. TCRdb itself ran the 5' RACE reads through MiXCR, one entry per CDR3 protein. This sample has about 430,000 distinct CDR3 sequences; about 20% occur once, and the top ten carry under 25%. Sequenced sample: PBMCs or a T cell subset sorted from them (not recorded which). Every receptor here comes from a man in his late teens or twenties who had mild COVID-19 (a few samples of this study predate the infection). Cell type and time point are not known.

The chain links TRBV7-9 to TRBJ1-2; D not resolved. The germline V and J ends were trimmed by 5 bases and 4 bases, with 14 bases remaining between them. This CDR3 has 14 amino acids. From germline, CDR1 is SEHNR and CDR2 FQNEAQ (reference sequence). Here the CDR3 reads CASSLPVFFYGYTF. The CDR3 DNA reads TGTGCCAGCAGCCTACCAGTTTTCTTCTATGGCTACACCTTC.

This clonotype was seen many times. CDR3 loop: CATAYRVNEQFF. The CDR3 DNA sequence: TGTGCCACCGCCTACAGGGTGAATGAGCAGTTCTTC. The V gene is TRBV24-1, the J gene TRBJ2-1; D possibly corresponds to TRBD1 (6 bases). The V end was cut by 9 bases, the J end by 7 bases, with 12 bases between. The CDR3 runs 12 residues. The germline V gene encodes CDR1 KGHDR and CDR2 SFDVKD.

The chain recombines TRBV5-4 with TRBJ1-2; tentative D call: TRBD1 (5 bases). The CDR3 totals 13 residues. Trimming left V 7 bases short and J 2 bases short, with 12 bases between. Germline V gene sequence: CDR1 SGHNT, CDR2 YYREEE (reference sequence). CDR3 residues: CASGAGVNYGYTF. The CDR3 DNA reads TGTGCCAGCGGGGCGGGGGTCAACTATGGCTACACCTTC.

The chain has TRBV20-1 and TRBJ1-1, with no clear D. The CDR3 runs 14 residues. CDR1 and CDR2 from the germline V gene are DFQATT and SNEGSKA (reference sequence). V was pared by 3 bases and J by 0 bases, with 11 bases between. This chain's CDR3 is CSASRSAMNTEAFF. The CDR3 DNA follows: TGCAGTGCTAGTCGGTCGGCCATGAACACTGAAGCTTTCTTT.

This clonotype was seen a single time. The rearrangement links TRBV7-6 to TRBJ2-3, with 8 bases that match TRBD1. The CDR3 sequence is 16 residues long. V was clipped by 5 bases and J by 0 bases; unmatched bases: 7. Germline V gene sequence: CDR1 SGHVS, CDR2 FNYEAQ. The CDR3 loop reads CASSRGQGASTDTQYF. The CDR3 bases are TGTGCCAGCAGCCGAGGACAGGGCGCTAGCACAGATACGCAGTATTTT.

This chain connects TRBV18 to TRBJ2-7; TRBD2 is a possible D gene (5 bases). This CDR3 is 12 amino acids long. The germline V gene has CDR1 KGHSH and CDR2 LQKENI. Trimming removed 5 bases at V and 7 bases at J, with 12 bases between. This chain's CDR3 is CASSARGSEQYV. CDR3 DNA sequence: TGTGCCAGCTCAGCCCGGGGTTCGGAGCAGTACGTC.

The table lists this clonotype with a few counts. This chain connects TRBV7-9 to TRBJ1-5; a weak D match, TRBD1 (5 bases). The V gene lost 3 bases and the J gene lost 5 bases, with 11 bases spanning the gap. This CDR3 is 14 amino acids long. The germline CDR1 and CDR2 sequences are SEHNR and FQNEAQ (reference sequence). The CDR3 here is CASSFGQGDQPQHF. Here the CDR3 DNA reads TGTGCCAGCAGCTTTGGGCAGGGCGATCAGCCCCAGCATTTT.

The chain couples TRBV12-3 or TRBV12-4 to TRBJ1-5; D not certain. V lost 3 bases and J lost 7, with 7 bases in between. The CDR3 has 12 residues. CDR3 sequence (DNA): TGTGCCAGCAGTTTTTCCACCCAGCCCCAGCATTTT. Translating gives CASSFSTQPQHF.

The gene calls are TRBV4-2 and TRBJ2-3; 8 bases agree with TRBD1. Germline CDR1 LGHNA, CDR2 YNFKEQ. With 3 bases clipped from V and 8 bases from J, the junction kept 16 bases outside the gene matches. CDR3 length: 17 residues. As DNA, the CDR3 is TGTGCCAGCAGCCATCGCAGGGGACAGGCGCACGGAGGTACGCAGTATTTT. Translating gives CASSHRRGQAHGGTQYF.

The chain is built from TRBV30 and TRBJ1-6; D is possibly TRBD1 (6 bases). The CDR3 runs to 13 residues. Germline V gene lookup returns CDR1 GTSNPN and CDR2 SVGIG (reference sequence). The V end lost 5 bases, the J end lost 8 bases, and 13 bases lay between the germline ends. CDR3 sequence reads: CAWEQGIDSPLHF. Here the CDR3 DNA reads TGTGCCTGGGAACAGGGCATAGATTCACCCCTCCACTTT.

In its sample, this clonotype was seen once. The chain recombines TRBV3-1 with TRBJ1-2, with no clear D. This CDR3 is built from 14 residues. Trimming removed 0 bases at V and 7 bases at J, with 12 bases between. CDR1 is LGHDT, CDR2 YNNKEL, per germline (reference sequence). CDR3 bases: TGTGCCAGCAGCCAAGATCAGGCCTACGCTGGCTACACCTTC. Amino acids: CASSQDQAYAGYTF.

This clonotype has a handful of counts. This chain joins TRBV11-1 and TRBJ1-5; TRBD1 matches 7 bases. CDR3 length: 14 residues. V gave up 11 bases and J gave up 2 bases; unmatched junction bases: 9. CDR1 and CDR2 (germline): SGHAT, FQDESV (reference sequence). In DNA form, the CDR3 reads TGTGCCGGACAGGCTACGGGGGGCAATCAGCCCCAGCATTTT. Protein sequence: CAGQATGGNQPQHF. Filled out from reference TRBV11-1 and TRBJ1-5, the complete variable domain reads EAEVAQSPRYKITEKSQAVAFWCDPISGHATLYWYRQILGQGPELLVQFQDESVVDDSQLPKDRFSAERLKGVDSTLKIQPAELGDSAMYLCAGQATGGNQPQHFGDGTRLSIL.

In DNA, the CDR3 is TGTGCCTCCGACCGGACGGACAGCACAGATACGCAGTATTTT. This codes for CASDRTDSTDTQYF. The rearrangement joins TRBV30 to TRBJ2-3; no reliable D call. The CDR3 runs to 14 residues. CDR1 GTSNPN and CDR2 SVGIG come from the germline V gene (reference sequence). With 7 bases removed from V and 0 bases from J, the gap between germline ends came to 14 bases.

This clonotype came up a few times. V is TRBV7-9 and J is TRBJ1-3, with a possible D match to TRBD1 (5 bases). Trimming removed 6 bases at V and 4 bases at J, with 16 bases between. The CDR3 consists of 15 residues. CDR1 SEHNR and CDR2 FQNEAQ come from the germline V gene (reference sequence). The CDR3 sequence is CASRAGPGTGNTIYF. The CDR3, as DNA: TGTGCCAGCAGGGCGGGACCGGGAACCGGAAACACCATATATTTT. Full variable domain (outside the CDR3, taken from reference TRBV7-9 and TRBJ1-3): DTGVSQNPRHKITKRGQNVTFRCDPISEHNRLYWYRQTLGQGPEFLTYFQNEAQLEKSRLLSDRFSAERPKGSFSTLEIQRTEQGDSAMYLCASRAGPGTGNTIYFGEGSWLTVV.

The genes are TRBV19 and TRBJ1-1, with D possibly TRBD1 on 5 matching bases. The V end lost 6 bases, the J end lost 5 bases, and 22 bases lay between the germline ends. This CDR3 has 16 amino acids. Germline CDR1 LNHDA, CDR2 SQIVND (reference sequence). The CDR3 DNA sequence: TGTGCCAGTAGCCGCCTCGGGGCCCGGCTTAGGACTGAAGCTTTCTTT. This encodes CASSRLGARLRTEAFF. Looking up the rest from reference TRBV19 and TRBJ1-1 gives the full variable domain: DGGITQSPKYLFRKEGQNVTLSCEQNLNHDAMYWYRQDPGQGLRLIYYSQIVNDFQKGDIAEGYSVSREKKESFPLTVTSAQKNPTAFYLCASSRLGARLRTEAFFGQGTRLTVV.

This clonotype was detected ten times or more. The chain recombines TRBV5-6 with TRBJ2-2; no firm D call. The germline CDR1 and CDR2 sequences are SGHDT and YYEEEE. V was shortened by 0 bases and J by 2 bases, with 11 bases between the two germline ends. The CDR3 covers 16 residues. CDR3 sequence: CASSLGPPSNTGELFF. As DNA, the CDR3 is TGTGCCAGCAGCTTGGGTCCCCCCAGCAACACCGGGGAGCTGTTTTTT.

This clonotype was detected only a few times. The chain has TRBV4-2 and TRBJ1-1; no clear D. The CDR3 sequence is 15 residues long. V dropped 4 bases and J dropped 1 base, with 13 bases sitting between them. Germline CDR1 reads LGHNA; CDR2 reads YNFKEQ. CDR3 protein: CASSRHGETNTEAFF. CDR3 sequence (DNA): TGTGCCAGCAGCCGTCACGGGGAGACGAACACTGAAGCTTTCTTT.

This sequence joins TRBV4-1 and TRBJ2-4, with D perhaps given as TRBD1 or TRBD2 (6 bases each). The CDR3 consists of 16 residues. The germline V gene has CDR1 MGHRA and CDR2 YSYEKL. Trimming left V 0 bases short and J 8 bases short, with 17 bases between. The CDR3 region is CASSQESGAAGYIQYF. The CDR3 DNA sequence: TGCGCCAGCAGCCAAGAATCGGGGGCCGCGGGGTACATTCAGTACTTC.

The J gene is TRBJ1-5, the V gene TRBV19; D possibly corresponds to TRBD1 (6 bases). The CDR3 covers 13 residues. V lost 6 bases, J lost 4 bases, and 10 bases lay in between. Germline CDR1 reads LNHDA; CDR2 reads SQIVND (reference sequence). The CDR3 DNA sequence: TGTGCCAGTAGGGACAGCTTGAATCAGCCCCAGCATTTT. Amino acid sequence: CASRDSLNQPQHF.

This clonotype was counted a few times. The chain joins TRBV23-1 to TRBJ2-2, with D hard to call. TRBV23-1 falls under the ORF class, with uncertain function. V was cut by 7 bases and J by 8 bases, with 8 bases left in between. This CDR3 is 11 amino acids long. For the CDR3, the DNA is TGCGCCAGCACCTCTAAGGGGGAGCTGTTTTTT. The encoded protein is CASTSKGELFF.

This clonotype appeared a few times. V usage is TRBV11-3 and J usage is TRBJ2-1; 9 bases align to TRBD2. V lost 1 base to trimming and J lost 3 bases; unmatched junction nucleotides: 1. Germline values: CDR1 SGHNT, CDR2 YENEEA. This CDR3 has 15 residues. CDR3 in amino acids: CASSLASGVYNEQFF. The CDR3 coding sequence is TGTGCCAGCAGCTTAGCTAGCGGGGTCTACAATGAGCAGTTCTTC. Based on the CDR3 plus reference TRBV11-3 and TRBJ2-1, the full variable domain is EAGVVQSPRYKIIEKKQPVAFWCNPISGHNTLYWYLQNLGQGPELLIRYENEEAVDDSQLPKDRFSAERLKGVDSTLKIQPAELGDSAVYLCASSLASGVYNEQFFGPGTRLTVL.

V usage is TRBV7-2 and J usage is TRBJ2-1, with TRBD2 matching 16 bases. From germline, CDR1 is SGHTA and CDR2 FQGNSA. With 3 bases clipped from V and 3 bases from J, the junction kept 5 bases outside the gene matches. The length of the CDR3 is 18 residues. CDR3 region: CASSFGTSGGASYNEQFF. For the CDR3, the DNA is TGTGCCAGCAGCTTCGGGACTAGCGGGGGGGCTAGCTACAATGAGCAGTTCTTC.

This rearrangement joins TRBV7-2 to TRBJ2-5, with 10 nucleotides matching TRBD1. The CDR3 sequence is 14 residues long. CDR1 is SGHTA and CDR2 is FQGNSA in the germline V gene. V lost 5 bases, J lost 5 bases, and 5 bases stayed unmatched. Here the CDR3 reads CASSRDRGRETQYF. The CDR3 bases are TGTGCCAGCAGCAGAGACAGGGGGCGGGAGACCCAGTACTTC.

The sample holds many counts of this clonotype. The chain has TRBV4-1 and TRBJ2-3; weak D call: TRBD2 (6 bases). Germline values: CDR1 MGHRA, CDR2 YSYEKL. The ends were cut back, 3 bases at V and 0 bases at J, with 10 bases in the middle. CDR3 size: 15 residues. CDR3 nucleotide sequence: TGCGCCAGCAGCCAGGAGGGCCCCAGCACAGATACGCAGTATTTT. Translated: CASSQEGPSTDTQYF.

This chain links TRBV5-6 with TRBJ2-3, with a weak D call TRBD1 (6 bases). The germline V gene encodes CDR1 SGHDT and CDR2 YYEEEE. CDR3 length: 14 amino acids. V lost 4 bases and J 8 bases, leaving 17 bases between the germline ends. This chain's CDR3 is CASSGTGHGTTQYF. The DNA for the CDR3 is TGTGCCAGCAGCGGAACGGGACACGGTACTACGCAGTATTTT.

This clonotype was counted a few times. This rearrangement joins TRBV6-6 to TRBJ1-2; a possible D gene is TRBD1 (5 bases). CDR1 is MNHNY, CDR2 SVGAGI, per germline (reference sequence). The CDR3 has 12 residues. With 7 bases removed from V and 3 bases from J, the gap between germline ends came to 9 bases. CDR3 amino acids: CASTLGDYGYTF. DNA for the CDR3: TGTGCCAGCACCCTAGGGGACTATGGCTACACCTTC.